These 26 T cell receptor beta chains share one sample of origin, sequenced in a study of regulatory T cells. Study-wide points: Hydrophobic residues at CDR3 positions 6 and 7 were enriched in conventional CD4+ T cells of CD3G-deficient patients.

These receptors' targets are unknown. The PCR used 52 TRBV and 13 TRBJ primers. TCRdb keeps only in-frame clones here, not all; method: immunoSEQ multiplex PCR. The table has about 35,000 clones, 70% to 90% seen once. The source material was conventional CD4+ T cells sorted from blood. Receptors originate from a person aged 18-35 years with CD3G deficiency.

This clone was detected once. The chain links TRBV19 to TRBJ2-3, with D possibly TRBD2 on 6 matching bases. V lost 3 bases and J lost 4, with 8 bases in between. Per germline, CDR1 LNHDA and CDR2 SQIVND (reference sequence). The CDR3 is 13 residues long. The CDR3 loop reads CASSMGLSDTQYF. CDR3 sequence (DNA): TGTGCCAGTAGTATGGGACTGTCAGATACGCAGTATTTT.

This chain connects TRBV20-1 to TRBJ2-3; D unclear. This CDR3 has 11 amino acids. V was pared by 6 bases and J by 5 bases, with 9 bases between. Germline V gene lookup returns CDR1 DFQATT and CDR2 SNEGSKA (reference sequence). CDR3 coding DNA: TGCAGTGCCCCCCAGCAAGATACGCAGTATTTT. This codes for CSAPQQDTQYF.

The rearrangement joins TRBV4-1 to TRBJ2-5, with D possibly matching TRBD1 (5 bases). Trimming took 8 bases from V and 5 from J, leaving 24 bases between them. This CDR3 comprises 16 residues. Per the germline V gene, CDR1 is MGHRA and CDR2 is YSYEKL. The CDR3 loop reads CASAQPRRASAETQYF. The CDR3 bases are TGCGCCAGCGCCCAGCCACGCAGGGCCTCCGCGGAGACCCAGTACTTC.

This clone was detected only a few times. The chain combines TRBV5-6 with TRBJ2-7, with 12 bases matching TRBD2. The V segment lost 4 bases and the J segment 5 bases; nucleotides outside the gene matches: 10. The CDR3 extends over 16 amino acids. Germline V gene lookup returns CDR1 SGHDT and CDR2 YYEEEE. CDR3 region: CASSPSGGTSGHEQYF. The CDR3 DNA follows: TGTGCCAGCAGCCCGTCCGGTGGGACTAGCGGGCACGAGCAGTACTTC.

The chain couples TRBV28 to TRBJ2-2, with unresolved D. Trimming removed 3 bases from V and 8 bases from J, with 7 bases in between. The CDR3 is 12 amino acids. CDR1 and CDR2 (germline): MDHEN, SYDVKM. The CDR3 here is CASSFIRGELFF. DNA of the CDR3: TGTGCCAGCAGTTTTATTAGGGGGGAGCTGTTTTTT.

V and J are TRBV28 and TRBJ1-2, with D uncertain. This CDR3 contains 14 residues. Trimming removed 2 bases from V and 8 bases from J, with 15 bases in between. Germline V CDR1 and CDR2: MDHEN, SYDVKM. The CDR3 protein is CASSLATERGGYTF. CDR3 coding DNA: TGTGCCAGCAGTTTAGCCACGGAGCGAGGGGGCTACACCTTC.

The rearrangement uses TRBV10-3 and TRBJ2-7, with D possibly being TRBD1 (7 bases). The V and J ends lost 5 bases and 5 bases respectively, with 10 bases between them. This CDR3 has 12 residues. Germline V lookup: CDR1 ENHRY, CDR2 SYGVKD. The CDR3 spells CAISPGGHEQYF. CDR3 bases: TGTGCCATCAGTCCAGGGGGGCACGAGCAGTACTTC.

V usage is TRBV28 and J usage is TRBJ1-2; TRBD1 agrees at 8 bases. The germline CDR1 and CDR2 sequences are MDHEN and SYDVKM. J gave up 1 base and V 5 bases, and 3 bases lay outside the gene matches. CDR3 size: 14 residues. The CDR3 is CASSQGQVNYGYTF. The CDR3 nucleotides read TGTGCCAGCAGTCAGGGACAGGTTAACTATGGCTACACCTTC.

The chain carries TRBV4-2 and TRBJ2-5; 8 bases are shared with TRBD2. The J call may not be correct, given that the DNA end is closer to TRBJ2-7. Germline assignment: CDR1 LGHNA and CDR2 YNFKEQ. This CDR3 region has 15 residues. CDR3 DNA: TGTGCCAGCAGCCCTCTCCCCGGGAGGGTTCACGAGCAGTACTTC. It translates to CASSPLPGRVHEQYF.

The chain combines TRBV18 with TRBJ1-1; D is unresolved. The CDR3 is made up of 13 amino acids. CDR1 is KGHSH and CDR2 is LQKENI in the germline V gene. Trimming pared 6 bases from V and 7 bases from J, leaving 15 bases between. CDR3 coding DNA: TGTGCCAGCTCCTTTTTCCGGATTGGTGAAGCTTTCTTT. Amino acid sequence: CASSFFRIGEAFF.

The gene calls are TRBV4-2 and TRBJ2-3; 9 bases fit TRBD2. CDR3 length: 17 residues. V was clipped by 0 bases and J by 1 base; unmatched bases: 5. CDR1 and CDR2 (germline): LGHNA, YNFKEQ. The CDR3 sequence: CASSQDGASGGTDTQYF. The CDR3, as DNA: TGTGCCAGCAGCCAAGATGGGGCTAGCGGGGGCACAGATACGCAGTATTTT.

The chain combines TRBV5-1 with TRBJ2-7; 9 bases are shared with TRBD1. J lost 3 bases, V lost 3 bases, and 7 bases had no gene match. In germline, CDR1 is SGHRS, CDR2 YFSETQ. The CDR3 is 15 amino acids. The CDR3 loop is CASSSGTGRGYEQYF. The CDR3 DNA follows: TGCGCCAGCAGCTCGGGGACAGGGAGAGGCTACGAGCAGTACTTC.

CDR3 DNA: TGTGCCAGCAGCCTAGGACAGGGAAGCTACGAGCAGTACTTC. This codes for CASSLGQGSYEQYF. The rearrangement uses TRBV6-1 and TRBJ2-7, with 8 positions matching TRBD1. V was pared by 6 bases and J by 3 bases, with 7 bases of the junction left unmatched. The CDR3 sequence is 14 residues long. Germline V gene sequence: CDR1 MNHNS, CDR2 SASEGT.

The rearrangement joins TRBV11-2 to TRBJ2-1, with 14 bases aligning to TRBD2. Germline V gene sequence: CDR1 SGHAT, CDR2 FQNNGV. Germline trimming cut 2 bases from V and 6 bases from J; bases unmatched to any gene: 12. This CDR3 spans 19 amino acids. The CDR3 DNA sequence: TGTGCCAGCAGCTTAAGAGGACTAGCGGGAGGTCTCCATTCCAATGAGCAGTTCTTC. Translation: CASSLRGLAGGLHSNEQFF.

The genes are TRBV6-1 and TRBJ2-1; D not resolved. V lost 5 bases to trimming and J lost 0 bases, with 11 bases between them. Germline V gene sequence: CDR1 MNHNS, CDR2 SASEGT. CDR3 length: 15 residues. The CDR3 nucleotides read TGTGCCAGCAGTAAGACTCCTAGCTCCTACAATGAGCAGTTCTTC. This gives the protein CASSKTPSSYNEQFF.

The chain is built from TRBV11-2 and TRBJ2-7; 9 nucleotides agree with TRBD1. The CDR3 totals 15 residues. The junction had 8 bases not matched to a gene; V was cut back by 5 bases and J by 3 bases. The germline V gene has CDR1 SGHAT and CDR2 FQNNGV. Here the CDR3 reads CASSLTGQGYYEQYF. CDR3 bases: TGTGCCAGCAGCCTTACGGGACAGGGTTACTACGAGCAGTACTTC.

The rearrangement links TRBV5-1 to TRBJ2-2; tentatively, D is TRBD1 (6 bases). The CDR3 sequence is 16 residues long. The germline V gene encodes CDR1 SGHRS and CDR2 YFSETQ. V dropped 5 bases and J dropped 0 bases, with 14 bases sitting between them. The CDR3 loop reads CASRGGDMANTGELFF. The CDR3 coding sequence is TGCGCCAGCAGAGGGGGAGACATGGCGAACACCGGGGAGCTGTTTTTT. Looking up the rest from reference TRBV5-1 and TRBJ2-2 gives the full variable domain: KAGVTQTPRYLIKTRGQQVTLSCSPISGHRSVSWYQQTPGQGLQFLFEYFSETQRNKGNFPGRFSGRQFSNSRSEMNVSTLELGDSALYLCASRGGDMANTGELFFGEGSRLTVL.

The genes are TRBV28 and TRBJ2-4; 7 nucleotides line up with TRBD2. The ends lost 6 bases at V and 1 base at J; junction bases unmatched: 9. Germline loops: CDR1 MDHEN, CDR2 SYDVKM. The CDR3 runs to 16 residues. This CDR3 is CASSLGRRGAKNIQYF. CDR3 sequence (DNA): TGTGCCAGCAGCCTAGGGAGGCGGGGGGCCAAAAACATTCAGTACTTC. The whole variable domain, remainder taken from reference TRBV28 and TRBJ2-4, is DVKVTQSSRYLVKRTGEKVFLECVQDMDHENMFWYRQDPGLGLRLIYFSYDVKMKEKGDIPEGYSVSREKKERFSLILESASTNQTSMYLCASSLGRRGAKNIQYFGAGTRLSVL.

The gene calls are TRBV11-2 and TRBJ1-4; 11 bases map to TRBD1. Germline trimming cut 5 bases from V and 5 bases from J; bases unmatched to any gene: 7. The CDR3 totals 16 residues. The germline gives CDR1 SGHAT, CDR2 FQNNGV. The CDR3 reads CASSPGQGARNEKLFF. The CDR3 region has the DNA TGTGCCAGCAGCCCCGGACAGGGGGCGAGGAATGAAAAACTGTTTTTT.

Turning to this clone: One junction end does not reproduce the germline sequence, and a read error may be involved. CDR3 loop: CASSLGLAGGFQHF. CDR3 coding DNA: TGTGCCAGCAGCTTAGGACTAGCGGGGGGGTTTCAACACTTC. The chain employs TRBV7-2 and TRBJ2-5, with 14 positions matching TRBD2. Germline-derived CDR1 and CDR2 are SGHTA and FQGNSA. This CDR3 has 14 amino acids.

V usage is TRBV9 and J usage is TRBJ1-5; TRBD1 might be the D (5 bases). CDR1 and CDR2 from the germline V gene are SGDLS and YYNGEE. Between the trimmed V and J ends, which lost 2 bases and 11 bases, there was a span of 26 bases. CDR3 size: 17 residues. The CDR3 loop is CASSVRGRVPYSKAQHF. In nucleotides, the CDR3 is TGTGCCAGCAGCGTCCGGGGCCGGGTCCCCTATTCTAAGGCCCAGCATTTT.

CDR3 sequence reads: CASSLTGDTQYF. CDR3 nucleotide sequence: TGCGCCAGCAGCCTTACCGGAGATACGCAGTATTTT. The chain carries TRBV5-1 and TRBJ2-3, with D hard to call. CDR1 is SGHRS and CDR2 is YFSETQ in the germline V gene. CDR3 length equals 12 residues. The V and J ends lost 4 bases and 5 bases respectively, with 8 bases between them.

The chain joins TRBV28 to TRBJ1-1; D is uncertain. Trimming cost V 3 bases and J 6 bases, with 8 bases left between them. Germline V gene sequence: CDR1 MDHEN, CDR2 SYDVKM. This CDR3 has 12 residues. CDR3 residues: CASSFPRAEAFF. The CDR3, as DNA: TGTGCCAGCAGTTTTCCGAGGGCTGAAGCTTTCTTT. Full variable domain (outside the CDR3, taken from reference TRBV28 and TRBJ1-1): DVKVTQSSRYLVKRTGEKVFLECVQDMDHENMFWYRQDPGLGLRLIYFSYDVKMKEKGDIPEGYSVSREKKERFSLILESASTNQTSMYLCASSFPRAEAFFGQGTRLTVV.

The chain carries TRBV19 and TRBJ1-1, with D possibly TRBD1 on 6 matching bases. The V end was cut by 5 bases, the J end by 1 base, with 17 bases between. Germline CDR1 and CDR2: LNHDA and SQIVND (reference sequence). This CDR3 comprises 16 residues. CDR3: CASSPARRGRNTEAFF. In nucleotides, the CDR3 is TGTGCCAGTAGTCCCGCGAGGAGGGGGAGGAACACTGAAGCTTTCTTT.

This clone was detected only once. The chain couples TRBV6-6 to TRBJ2-3, with D possibly TRBD1 on 5 matching bases. The CDR3 has 13 amino acids. Trimming took off 5 bases at V and 5 bases at J, with 11 bases between the two ends. Germline assignment: CDR1 MNHNY and CDR2 SVGAGI (reference sequence). This CDR3 is CASSDGHRDTQYF. The CDR3 coding sequence is TGTGCCAGCAGTGACGGACATAGAGATACGCAGTATTTT.

This chain uses TRBV28 with TRBJ2-6; 9 nucleotides line up with TRBD1. V lost 6 bases and J lost 3; bases outside the gene matches: 12. CDR3 length equals 18 residues. Germline V CDR1 and CDR2: MDHEN, SYDVKM. CDR3 protein: CASSPLGQGRIGANVLTF. The CDR3 DNA reads TGTGCCAGCAGCCCTCTGGGACAGGGTCGGATTGGGGCCAACGTCCTGACTTTC.